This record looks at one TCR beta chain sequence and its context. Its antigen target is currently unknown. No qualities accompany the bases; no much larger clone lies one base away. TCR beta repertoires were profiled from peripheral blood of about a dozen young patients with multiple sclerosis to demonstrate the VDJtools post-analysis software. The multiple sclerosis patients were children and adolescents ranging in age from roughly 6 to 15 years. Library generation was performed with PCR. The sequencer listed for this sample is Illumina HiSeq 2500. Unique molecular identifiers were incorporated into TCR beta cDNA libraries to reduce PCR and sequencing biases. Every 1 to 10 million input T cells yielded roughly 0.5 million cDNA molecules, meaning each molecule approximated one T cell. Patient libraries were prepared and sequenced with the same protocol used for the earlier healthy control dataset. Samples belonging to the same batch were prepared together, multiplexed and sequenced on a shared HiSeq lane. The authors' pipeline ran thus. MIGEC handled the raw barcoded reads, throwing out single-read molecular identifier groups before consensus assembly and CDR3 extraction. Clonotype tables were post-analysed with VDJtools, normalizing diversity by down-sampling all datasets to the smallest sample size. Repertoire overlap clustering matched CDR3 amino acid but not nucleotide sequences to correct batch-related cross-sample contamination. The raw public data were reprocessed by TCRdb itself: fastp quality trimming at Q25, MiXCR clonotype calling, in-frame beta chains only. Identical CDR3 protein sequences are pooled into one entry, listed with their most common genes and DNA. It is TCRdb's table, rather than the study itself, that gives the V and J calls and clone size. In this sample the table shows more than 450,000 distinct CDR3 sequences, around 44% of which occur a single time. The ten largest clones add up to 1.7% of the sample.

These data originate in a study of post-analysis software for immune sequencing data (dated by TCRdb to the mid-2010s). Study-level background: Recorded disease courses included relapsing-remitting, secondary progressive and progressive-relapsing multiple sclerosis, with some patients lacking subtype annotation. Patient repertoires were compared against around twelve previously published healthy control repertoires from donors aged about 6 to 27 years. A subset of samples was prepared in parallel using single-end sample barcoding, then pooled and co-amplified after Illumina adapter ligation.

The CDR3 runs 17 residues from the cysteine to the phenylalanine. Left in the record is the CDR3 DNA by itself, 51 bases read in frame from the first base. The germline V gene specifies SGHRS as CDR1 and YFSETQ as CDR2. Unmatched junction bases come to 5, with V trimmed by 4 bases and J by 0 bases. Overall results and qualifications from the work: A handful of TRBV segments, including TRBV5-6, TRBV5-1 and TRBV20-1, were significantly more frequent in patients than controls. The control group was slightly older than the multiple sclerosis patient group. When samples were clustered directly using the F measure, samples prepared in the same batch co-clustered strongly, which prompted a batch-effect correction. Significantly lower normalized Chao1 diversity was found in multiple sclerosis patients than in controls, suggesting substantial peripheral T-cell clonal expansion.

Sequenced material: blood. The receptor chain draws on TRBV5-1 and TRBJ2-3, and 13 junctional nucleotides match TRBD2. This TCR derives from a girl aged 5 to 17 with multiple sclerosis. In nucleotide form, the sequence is TGCGCCAGCAGCCGACTAGCGGGGGGTTCTAGCACAGATACGCAGTATTTT. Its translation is CASSRLAGGSSTDTQYF.